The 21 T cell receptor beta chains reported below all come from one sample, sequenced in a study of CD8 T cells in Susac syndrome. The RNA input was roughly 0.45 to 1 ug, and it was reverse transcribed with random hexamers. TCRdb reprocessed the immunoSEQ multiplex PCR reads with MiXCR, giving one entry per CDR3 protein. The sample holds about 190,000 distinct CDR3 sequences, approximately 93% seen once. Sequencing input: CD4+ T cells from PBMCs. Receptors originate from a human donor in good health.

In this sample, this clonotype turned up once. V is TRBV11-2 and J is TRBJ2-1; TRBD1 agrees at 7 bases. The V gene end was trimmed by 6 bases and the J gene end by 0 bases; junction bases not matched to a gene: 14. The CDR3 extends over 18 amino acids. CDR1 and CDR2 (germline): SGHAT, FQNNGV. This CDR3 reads CASRSTGFTLTSYNEQFF. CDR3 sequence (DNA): TGTGCCAGCAGGTCGACAGGGTTTACCCTCACCTCCTACAATGAGCAGTTCTTC.

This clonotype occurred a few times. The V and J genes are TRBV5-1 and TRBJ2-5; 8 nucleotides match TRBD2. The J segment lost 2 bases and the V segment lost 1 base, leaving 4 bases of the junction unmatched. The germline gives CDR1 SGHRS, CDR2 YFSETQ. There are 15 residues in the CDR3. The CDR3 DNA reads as TGCGCCAGCAGCTTGATAGCGGGGAGTCAAGAGACCCAGTACTTC. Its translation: CASSLIAGSQETQYF.

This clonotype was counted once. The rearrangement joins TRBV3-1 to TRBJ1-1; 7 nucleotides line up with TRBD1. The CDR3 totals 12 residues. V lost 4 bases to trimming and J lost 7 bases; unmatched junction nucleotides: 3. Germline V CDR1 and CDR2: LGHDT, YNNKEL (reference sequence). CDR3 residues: CASSLWTGEAFF. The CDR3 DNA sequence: TGTGCCAGCAGCCTCTGGACAGGTGAAGCTTTCTTT.

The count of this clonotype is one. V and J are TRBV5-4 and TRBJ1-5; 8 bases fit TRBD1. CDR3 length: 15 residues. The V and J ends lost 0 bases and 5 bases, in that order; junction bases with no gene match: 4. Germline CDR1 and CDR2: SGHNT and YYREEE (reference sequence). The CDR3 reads CASSLVDREHQPQHF. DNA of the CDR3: TGTGCCAGCAGCTTGGTGGACAGGGAGCATCAGCCCCAGCATTTT.

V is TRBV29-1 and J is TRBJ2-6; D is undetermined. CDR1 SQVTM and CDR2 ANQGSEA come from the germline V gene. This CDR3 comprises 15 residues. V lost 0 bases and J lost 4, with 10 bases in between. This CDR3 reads CSVEDLGQGANVLTF. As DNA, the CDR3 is TGCAGCGTTGAAGATCTGGGTCAAGGGGCCAACGTCCTGACTTTC.

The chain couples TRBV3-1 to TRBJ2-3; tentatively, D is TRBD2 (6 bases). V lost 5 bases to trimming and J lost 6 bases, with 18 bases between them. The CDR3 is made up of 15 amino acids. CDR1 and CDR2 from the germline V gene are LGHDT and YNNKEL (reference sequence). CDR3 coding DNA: TGTGCCAGCAGCGACAGCGGGCCCTTAATGGATACGCAGTATTTT. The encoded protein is CASSDSGPLMDTQYF.

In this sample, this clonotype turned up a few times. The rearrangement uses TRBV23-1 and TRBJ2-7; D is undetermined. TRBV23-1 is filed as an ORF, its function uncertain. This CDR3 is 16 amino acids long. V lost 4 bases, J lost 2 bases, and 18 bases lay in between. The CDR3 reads CASSLQSDFPTYEQYV. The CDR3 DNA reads TGCGCCAGCAGTCTCCAATCAGATTTCCCTACCTACGAGCAGTACGTC.

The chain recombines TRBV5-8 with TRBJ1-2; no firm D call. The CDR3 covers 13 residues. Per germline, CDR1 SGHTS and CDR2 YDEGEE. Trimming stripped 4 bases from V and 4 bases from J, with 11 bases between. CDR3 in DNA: TGTGCCAGCAGCCCCGGCTGGGGCTATGGCTACACCTTC. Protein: CASSPGWGYGYTF.

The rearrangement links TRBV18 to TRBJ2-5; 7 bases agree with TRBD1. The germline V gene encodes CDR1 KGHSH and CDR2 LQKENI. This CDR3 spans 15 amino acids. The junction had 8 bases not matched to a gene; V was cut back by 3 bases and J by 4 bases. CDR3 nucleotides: TGTGCCAGCTCACCGCTCAGGGACAGAGGAGAGACCCAGTACTTC. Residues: CASSPLRDRGETQYF.

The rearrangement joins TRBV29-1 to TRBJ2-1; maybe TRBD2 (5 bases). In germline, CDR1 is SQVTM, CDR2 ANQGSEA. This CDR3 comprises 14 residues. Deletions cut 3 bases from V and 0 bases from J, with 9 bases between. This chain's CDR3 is CSVDGKSSYNEQFF. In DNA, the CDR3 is TGCAGCGTTGACGGGAAGAGCTCCTACAATGAGCAGTTCTTC.

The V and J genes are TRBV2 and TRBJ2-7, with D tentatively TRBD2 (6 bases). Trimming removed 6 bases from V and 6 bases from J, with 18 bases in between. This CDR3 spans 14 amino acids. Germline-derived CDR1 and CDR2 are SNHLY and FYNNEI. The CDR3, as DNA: TGTGCCAGCAGGGAGGGTGTGGCAACGGGCGAGCAGTACTTC. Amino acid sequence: CASREGVATGEQYF.

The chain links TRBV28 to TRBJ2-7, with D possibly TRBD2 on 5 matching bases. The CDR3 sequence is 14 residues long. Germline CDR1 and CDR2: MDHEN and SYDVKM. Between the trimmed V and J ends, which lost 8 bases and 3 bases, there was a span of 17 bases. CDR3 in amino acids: CASAEIGENYEQYF. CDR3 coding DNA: TGTGCCAGCGCCGAAATCGGGGAAAACTACGAGCAGTACTTC.

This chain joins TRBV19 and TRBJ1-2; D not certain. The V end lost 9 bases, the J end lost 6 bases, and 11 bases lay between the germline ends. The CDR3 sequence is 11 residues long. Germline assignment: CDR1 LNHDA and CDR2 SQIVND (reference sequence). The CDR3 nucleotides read TGTGCCAGCCGGGATAGGGATGGCTACACCTTC. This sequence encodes CASRDRDGYTF.

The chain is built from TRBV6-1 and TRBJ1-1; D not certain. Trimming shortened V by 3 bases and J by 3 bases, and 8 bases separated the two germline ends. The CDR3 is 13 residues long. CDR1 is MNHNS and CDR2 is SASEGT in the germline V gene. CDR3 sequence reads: CASSDGFDTEAFF. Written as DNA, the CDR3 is TGTGCCAGCAGTGACGGATTCGACACTGAAGCTTTCTTT.

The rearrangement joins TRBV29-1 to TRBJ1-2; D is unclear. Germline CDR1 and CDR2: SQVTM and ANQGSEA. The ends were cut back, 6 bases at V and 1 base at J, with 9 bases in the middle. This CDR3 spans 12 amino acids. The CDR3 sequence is CSVATVNYGYTF. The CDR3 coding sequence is TGCAGCGTAGCTACAGTTAACTATGGCTACACCTTC. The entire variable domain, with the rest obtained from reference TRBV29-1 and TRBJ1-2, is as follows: SAVISQKPSRDICQRGTSLTIQCQVDSQVTMMFWYRQQPGQSLTLIATANQGSEATYESGFVIDKFPISRPNLTFSTLTVSNMSPEDSSIYLCSVATVNYGYTFGSGTRLTVV.

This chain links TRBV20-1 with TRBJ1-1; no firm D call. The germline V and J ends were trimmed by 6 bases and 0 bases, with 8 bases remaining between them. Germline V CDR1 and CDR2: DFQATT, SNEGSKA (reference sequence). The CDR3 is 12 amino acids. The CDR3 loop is CSAPKLNTEAFF. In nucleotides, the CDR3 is TGCAGTGCCCCGAAATTGAACACTGAAGCTTTCTTT.

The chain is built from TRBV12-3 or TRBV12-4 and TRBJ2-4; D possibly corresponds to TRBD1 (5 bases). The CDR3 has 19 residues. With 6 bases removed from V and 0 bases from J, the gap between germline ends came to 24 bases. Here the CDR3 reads CASSPTGLGPLLAKNIQYF. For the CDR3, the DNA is TGTGCCAGCAGCCCGACCGGTTTGGGGCCCCTCCTAGCCAAAAACATTCAGTACTTC.

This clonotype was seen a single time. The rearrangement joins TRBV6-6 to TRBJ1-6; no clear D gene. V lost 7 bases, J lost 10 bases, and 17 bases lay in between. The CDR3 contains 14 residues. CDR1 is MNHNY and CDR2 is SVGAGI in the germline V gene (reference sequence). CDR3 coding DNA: TGTGCCAGCAATGAGGGTTTGGAGCGATCACCCCTCCACTTT. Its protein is CASNEGLERSPLHF.

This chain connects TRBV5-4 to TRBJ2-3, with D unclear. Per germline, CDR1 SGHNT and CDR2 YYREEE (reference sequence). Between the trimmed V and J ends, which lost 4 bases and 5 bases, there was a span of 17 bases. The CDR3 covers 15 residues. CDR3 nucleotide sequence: TGTGCCAGCAGCCCCGGCGGCCCCAGTAGAGATACGCAGTATTTT. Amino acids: CASSPGGPSRDTQYF.

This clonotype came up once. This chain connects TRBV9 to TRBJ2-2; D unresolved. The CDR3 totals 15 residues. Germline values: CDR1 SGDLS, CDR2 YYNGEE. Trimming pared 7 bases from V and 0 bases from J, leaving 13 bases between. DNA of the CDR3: TGTGCCAGCGCCGGTCGGGCGGCGAACACCGGGGAGCTGTTTTTT. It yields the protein CASAGRAANTGELFF.

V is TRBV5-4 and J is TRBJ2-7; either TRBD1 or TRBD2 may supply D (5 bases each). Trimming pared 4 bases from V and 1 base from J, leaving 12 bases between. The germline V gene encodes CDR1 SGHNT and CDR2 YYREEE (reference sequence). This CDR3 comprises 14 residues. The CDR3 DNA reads TGTGCCAGCAGCCGGGACGGCGGATCCTACGAGCAGTACTTC. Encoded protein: CASSRDGGSYEQYF.